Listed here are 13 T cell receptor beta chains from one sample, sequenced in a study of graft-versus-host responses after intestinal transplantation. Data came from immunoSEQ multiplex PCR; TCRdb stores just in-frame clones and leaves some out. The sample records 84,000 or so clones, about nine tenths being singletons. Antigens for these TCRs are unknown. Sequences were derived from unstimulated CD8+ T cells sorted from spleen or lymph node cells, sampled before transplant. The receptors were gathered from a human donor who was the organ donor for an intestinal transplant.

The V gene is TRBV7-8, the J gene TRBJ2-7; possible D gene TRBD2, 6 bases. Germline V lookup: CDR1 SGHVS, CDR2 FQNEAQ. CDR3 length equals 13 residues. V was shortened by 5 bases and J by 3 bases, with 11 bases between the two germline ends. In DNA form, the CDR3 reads TGTGCCAGCAGCCCCGGGAGCCTCTACGAGCAGTACTTC. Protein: CASSPGSLYEQYF.

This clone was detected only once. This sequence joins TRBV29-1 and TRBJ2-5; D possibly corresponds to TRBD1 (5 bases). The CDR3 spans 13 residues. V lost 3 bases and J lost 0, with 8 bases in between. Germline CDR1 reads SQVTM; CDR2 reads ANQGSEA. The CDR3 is CSVDDSDQETQYF. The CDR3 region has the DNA TGCAGCGTTGATGACAGTGACCAAGAGACCCAGTACTTC.

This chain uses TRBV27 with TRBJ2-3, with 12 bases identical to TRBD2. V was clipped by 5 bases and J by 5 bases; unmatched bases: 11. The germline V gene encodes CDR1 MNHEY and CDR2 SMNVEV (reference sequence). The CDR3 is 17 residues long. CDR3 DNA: TGTGCCAGCAGTATCCTAGCGGGGGGGCCGAGCGGAGATACGCAGTATTTT. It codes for CASSILAGGPSGDTQYF.

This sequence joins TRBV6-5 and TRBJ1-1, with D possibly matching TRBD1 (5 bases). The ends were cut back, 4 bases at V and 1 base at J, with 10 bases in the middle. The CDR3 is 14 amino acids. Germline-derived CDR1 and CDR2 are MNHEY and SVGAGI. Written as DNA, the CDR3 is TGTGCCAGCAGTTCTGGGGGGTCGAACACTGAAGCTTTCTTT. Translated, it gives CASSSGGSNTEAFF.

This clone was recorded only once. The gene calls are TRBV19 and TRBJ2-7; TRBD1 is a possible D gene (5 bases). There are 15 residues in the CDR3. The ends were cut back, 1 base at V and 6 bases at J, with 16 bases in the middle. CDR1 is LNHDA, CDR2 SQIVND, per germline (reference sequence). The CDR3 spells CASSIVGMGHREQYF. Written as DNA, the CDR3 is TGTGCCAGTAGTATAGTTGGTATGGGGCATCGCGAGCAGTACTTC.

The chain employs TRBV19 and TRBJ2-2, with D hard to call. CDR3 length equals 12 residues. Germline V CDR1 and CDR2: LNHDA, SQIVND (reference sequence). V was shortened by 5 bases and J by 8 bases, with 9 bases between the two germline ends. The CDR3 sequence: CASSLLAGELFF. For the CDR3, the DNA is TGTGCCAGTAGTCTCCTGGCGGGGGAGCTGTTTTTT.

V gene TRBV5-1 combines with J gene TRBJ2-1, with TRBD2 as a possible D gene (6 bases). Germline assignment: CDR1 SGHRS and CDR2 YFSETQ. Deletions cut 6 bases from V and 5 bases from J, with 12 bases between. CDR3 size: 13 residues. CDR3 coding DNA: TGCGCCAGCATCGACGGGGGAAACAATGAGCAGTTCTTC. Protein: CASIDGGNNEQFF.

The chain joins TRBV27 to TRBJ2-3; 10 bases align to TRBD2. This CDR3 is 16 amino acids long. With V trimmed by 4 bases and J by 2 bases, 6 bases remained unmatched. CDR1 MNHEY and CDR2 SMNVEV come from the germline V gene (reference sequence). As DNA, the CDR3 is TGTGCCAGCAGTTCCAGGACTAGCGGTTACACAGATACGCAGTATTTT. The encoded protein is CASSSRTSGYTDTQYF.

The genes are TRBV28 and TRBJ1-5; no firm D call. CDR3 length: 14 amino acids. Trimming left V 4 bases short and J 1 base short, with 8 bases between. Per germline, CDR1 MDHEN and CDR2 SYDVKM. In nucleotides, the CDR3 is TGTGCCAGCAGTTCCTGGAGGAGCAATCAGCCCCAGCATTTT. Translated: CASSSWRSNQPQHF.

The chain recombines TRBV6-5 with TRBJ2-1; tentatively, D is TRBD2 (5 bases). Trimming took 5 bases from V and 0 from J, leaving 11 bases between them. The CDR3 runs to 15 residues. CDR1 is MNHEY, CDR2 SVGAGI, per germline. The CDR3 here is CASSPGLGSYNEQFF. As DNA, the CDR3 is TGTGCCAGCAGTCCGGGGTTAGGCTCCTACAATGAGCAGTTCTTC.

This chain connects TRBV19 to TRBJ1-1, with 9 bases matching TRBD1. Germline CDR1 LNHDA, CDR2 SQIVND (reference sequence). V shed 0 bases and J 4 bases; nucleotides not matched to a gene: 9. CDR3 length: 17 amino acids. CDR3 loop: CASSIDPTDRGATEAFF. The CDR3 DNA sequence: TGTGCCAGTAGTATAGACCCCACTGACAGGGGGGCCACTGAAGCTTTCTTT.

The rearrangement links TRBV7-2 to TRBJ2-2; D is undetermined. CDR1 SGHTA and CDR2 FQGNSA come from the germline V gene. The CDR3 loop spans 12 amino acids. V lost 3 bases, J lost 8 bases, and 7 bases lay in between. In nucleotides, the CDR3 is TGTGCCAGCAGCTTCTCTGCAGGGGAGCTGTTTTTT. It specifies CASSFSAGELFF.

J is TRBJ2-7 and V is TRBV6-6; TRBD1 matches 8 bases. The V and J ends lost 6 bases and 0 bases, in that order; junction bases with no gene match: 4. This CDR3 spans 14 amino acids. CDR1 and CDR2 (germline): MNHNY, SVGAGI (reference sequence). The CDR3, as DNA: TGTGCCAGCAGCTGGGACAGGACCTCCTACGAGCAGTACTTC. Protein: CASSWDRTSYEQYF.